This TCR beta chain was identified in a study of blood T cells in healthy people across ages. Findings of the study overall: Since the PBMCs were unsorted, naive and antigen-experienced cells could not be conclusively compared. Higher naive T cell percentage went strongly together with higher TCR beta diversity.

In regard to this clonotype: As yet, its antigen is unknown.

Alongside a J-beta primer mix, a sample-barcoded 5' primer served in a second PCR lasting roughly 7 to 11 cycles. Each cDNA molecule received a tag from a template-switch adaptor that had 12 random nucleotides. TCRdb used MiXCR to reprocess the 5' RACE reads, holding one entry per CDR3 protein. Of around 1,100,000 distinct CDR3 sequences listed, approximately 38% are singletons. Sequencing was performed on blood. The source is a man aged 18 to 30 in good health.

Here the CDR3 reads CASSGGTGHSPLHF. In DNA, the CDR3 is TGTGCCAGCAGTGGCGGAACAGGTCATTCACCCCTCCACTTT. The rearrangement joins TRBV2 to TRBJ1-6; TRBD1 is a possible D gene (5 bases). Trimming stripped 4 bases from V and 8 bases from J, with 12 bases between. The germline V gene encodes CDR1 SNHLY and CDR2 FYNNEI. There are 14 residues in the CDR3.